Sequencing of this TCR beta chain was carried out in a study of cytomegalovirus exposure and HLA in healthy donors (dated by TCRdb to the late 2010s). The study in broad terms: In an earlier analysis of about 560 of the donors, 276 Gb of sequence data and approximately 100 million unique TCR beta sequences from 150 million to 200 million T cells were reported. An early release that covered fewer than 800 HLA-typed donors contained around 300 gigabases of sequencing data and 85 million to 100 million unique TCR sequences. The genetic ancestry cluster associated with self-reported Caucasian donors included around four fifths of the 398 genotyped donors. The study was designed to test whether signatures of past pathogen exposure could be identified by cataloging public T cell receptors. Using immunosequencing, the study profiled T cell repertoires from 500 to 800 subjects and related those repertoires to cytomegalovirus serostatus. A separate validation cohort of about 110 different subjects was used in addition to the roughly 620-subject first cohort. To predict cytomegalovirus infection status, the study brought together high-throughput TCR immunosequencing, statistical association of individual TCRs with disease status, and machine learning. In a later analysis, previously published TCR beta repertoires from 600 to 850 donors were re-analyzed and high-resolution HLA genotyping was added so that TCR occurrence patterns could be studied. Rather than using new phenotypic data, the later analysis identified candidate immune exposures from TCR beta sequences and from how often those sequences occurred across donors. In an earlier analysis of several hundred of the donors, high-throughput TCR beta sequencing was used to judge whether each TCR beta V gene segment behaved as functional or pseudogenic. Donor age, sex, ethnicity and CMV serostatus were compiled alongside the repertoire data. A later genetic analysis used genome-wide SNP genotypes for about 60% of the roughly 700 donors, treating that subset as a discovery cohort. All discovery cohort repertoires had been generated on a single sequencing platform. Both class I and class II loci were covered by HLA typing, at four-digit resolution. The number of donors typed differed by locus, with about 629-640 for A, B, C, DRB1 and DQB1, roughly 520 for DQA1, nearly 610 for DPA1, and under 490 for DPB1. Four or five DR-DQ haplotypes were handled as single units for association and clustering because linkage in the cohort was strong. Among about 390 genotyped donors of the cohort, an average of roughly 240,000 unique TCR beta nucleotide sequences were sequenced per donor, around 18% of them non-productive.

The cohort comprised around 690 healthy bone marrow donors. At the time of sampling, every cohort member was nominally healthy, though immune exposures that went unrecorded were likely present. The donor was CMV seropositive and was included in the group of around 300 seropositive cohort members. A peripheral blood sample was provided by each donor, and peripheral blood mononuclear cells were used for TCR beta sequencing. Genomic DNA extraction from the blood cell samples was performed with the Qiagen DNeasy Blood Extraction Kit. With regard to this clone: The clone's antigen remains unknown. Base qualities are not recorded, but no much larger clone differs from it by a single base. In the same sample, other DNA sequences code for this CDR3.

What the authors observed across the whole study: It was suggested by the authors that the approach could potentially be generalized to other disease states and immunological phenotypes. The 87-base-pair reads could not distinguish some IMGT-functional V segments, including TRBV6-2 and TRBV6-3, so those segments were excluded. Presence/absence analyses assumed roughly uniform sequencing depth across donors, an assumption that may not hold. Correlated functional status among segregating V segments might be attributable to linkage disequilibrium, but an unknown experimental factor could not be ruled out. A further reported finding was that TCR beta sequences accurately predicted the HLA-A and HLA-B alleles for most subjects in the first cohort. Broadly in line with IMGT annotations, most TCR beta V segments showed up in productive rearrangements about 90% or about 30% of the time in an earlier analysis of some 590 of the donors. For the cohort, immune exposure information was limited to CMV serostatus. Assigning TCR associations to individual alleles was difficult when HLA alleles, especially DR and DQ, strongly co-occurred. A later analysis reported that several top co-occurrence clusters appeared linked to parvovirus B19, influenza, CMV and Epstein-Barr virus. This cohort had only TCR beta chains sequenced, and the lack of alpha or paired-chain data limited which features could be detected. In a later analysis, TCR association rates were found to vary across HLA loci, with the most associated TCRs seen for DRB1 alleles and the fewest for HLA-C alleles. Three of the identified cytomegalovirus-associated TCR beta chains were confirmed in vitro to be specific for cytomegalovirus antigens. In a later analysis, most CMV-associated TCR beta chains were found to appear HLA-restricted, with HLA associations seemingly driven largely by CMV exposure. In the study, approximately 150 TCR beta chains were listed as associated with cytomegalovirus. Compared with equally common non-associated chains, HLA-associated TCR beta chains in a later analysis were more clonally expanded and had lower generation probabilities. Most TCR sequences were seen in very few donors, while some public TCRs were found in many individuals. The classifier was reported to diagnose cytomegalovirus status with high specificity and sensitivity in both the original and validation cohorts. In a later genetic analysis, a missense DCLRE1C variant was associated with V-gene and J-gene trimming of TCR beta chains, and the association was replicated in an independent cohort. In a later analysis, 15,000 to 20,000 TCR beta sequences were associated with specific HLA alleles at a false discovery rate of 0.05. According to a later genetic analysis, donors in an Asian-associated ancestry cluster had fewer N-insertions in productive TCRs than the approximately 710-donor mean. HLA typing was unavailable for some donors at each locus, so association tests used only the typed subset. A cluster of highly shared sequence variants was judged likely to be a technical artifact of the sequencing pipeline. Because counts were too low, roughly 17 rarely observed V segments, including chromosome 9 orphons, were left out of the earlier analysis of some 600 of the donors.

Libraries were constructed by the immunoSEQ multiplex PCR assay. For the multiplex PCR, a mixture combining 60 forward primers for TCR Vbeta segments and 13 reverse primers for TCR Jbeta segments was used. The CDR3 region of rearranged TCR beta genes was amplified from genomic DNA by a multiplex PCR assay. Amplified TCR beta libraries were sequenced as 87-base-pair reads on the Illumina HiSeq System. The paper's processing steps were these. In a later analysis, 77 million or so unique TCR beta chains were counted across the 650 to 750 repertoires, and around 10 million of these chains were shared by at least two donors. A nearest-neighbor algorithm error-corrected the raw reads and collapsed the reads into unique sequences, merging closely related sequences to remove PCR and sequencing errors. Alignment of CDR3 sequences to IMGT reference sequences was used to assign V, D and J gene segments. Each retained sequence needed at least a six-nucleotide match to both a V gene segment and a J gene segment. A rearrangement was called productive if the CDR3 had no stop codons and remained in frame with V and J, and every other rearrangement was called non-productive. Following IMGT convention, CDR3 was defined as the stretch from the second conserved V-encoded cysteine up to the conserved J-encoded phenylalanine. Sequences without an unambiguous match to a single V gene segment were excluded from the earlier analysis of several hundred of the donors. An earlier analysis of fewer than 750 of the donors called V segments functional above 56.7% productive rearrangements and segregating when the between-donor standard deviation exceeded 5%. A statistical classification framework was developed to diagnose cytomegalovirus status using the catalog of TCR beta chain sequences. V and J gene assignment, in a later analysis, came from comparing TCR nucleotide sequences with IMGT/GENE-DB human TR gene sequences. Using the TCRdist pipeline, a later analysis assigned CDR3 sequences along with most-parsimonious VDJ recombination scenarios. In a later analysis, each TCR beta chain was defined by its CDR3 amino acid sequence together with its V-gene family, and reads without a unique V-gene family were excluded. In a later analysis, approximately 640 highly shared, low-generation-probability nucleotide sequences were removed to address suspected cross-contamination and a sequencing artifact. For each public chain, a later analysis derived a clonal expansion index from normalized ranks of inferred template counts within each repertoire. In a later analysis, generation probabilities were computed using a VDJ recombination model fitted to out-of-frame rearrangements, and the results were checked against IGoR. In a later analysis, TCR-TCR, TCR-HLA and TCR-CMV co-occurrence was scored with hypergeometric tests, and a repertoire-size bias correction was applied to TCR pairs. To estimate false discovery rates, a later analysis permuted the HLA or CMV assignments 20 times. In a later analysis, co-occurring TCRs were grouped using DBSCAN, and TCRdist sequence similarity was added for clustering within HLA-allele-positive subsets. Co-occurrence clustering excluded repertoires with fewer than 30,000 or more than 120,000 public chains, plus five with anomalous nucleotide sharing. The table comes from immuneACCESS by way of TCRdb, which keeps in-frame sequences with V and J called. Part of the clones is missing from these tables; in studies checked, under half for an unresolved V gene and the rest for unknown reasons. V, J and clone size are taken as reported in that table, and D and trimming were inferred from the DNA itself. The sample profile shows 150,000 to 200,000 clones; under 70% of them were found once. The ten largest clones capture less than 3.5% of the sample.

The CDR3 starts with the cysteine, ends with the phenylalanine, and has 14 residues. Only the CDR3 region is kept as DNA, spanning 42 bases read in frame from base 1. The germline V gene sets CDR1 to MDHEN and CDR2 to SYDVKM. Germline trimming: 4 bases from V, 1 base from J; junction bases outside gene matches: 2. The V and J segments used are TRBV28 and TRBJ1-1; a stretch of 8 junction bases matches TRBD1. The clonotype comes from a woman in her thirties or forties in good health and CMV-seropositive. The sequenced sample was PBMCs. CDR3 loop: CASSSGQGNTEAFF. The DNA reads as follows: TGTGCCAGCAGTTCCGGACAGGGGAACACTGAAGCTTTCTTT.